This T cell receptor (beta chain) is drawn from a study of control samples from healthy donors and cancer patients. This clone was detected only once. This CDR3 is built from 13 residues. Germline V gives CDR1 SGHTA, CDR2 FQGNSA. V lost 5 bases and J lost 4, with 11 bases in between. Generated by immunoSEQ multiplex PCR, the TCRdb table keeps only in-frame clones and is missing some. The sample holds approximately 72,000 clones, about nine tenths seen once. Specimen: blood. The sequence was collected from a man in his fifties in good health. J is TRBJ2-5 and V is TRBV7-2; maybe TRBD1 (6 bases). The CDR3 loop is CASSAHRAETQYF. CDR3 DNA sequence: TGTGCCAGCAGCGCACACAGGGCAGAGACCCAGTACTTC.